This TCR beta chain was recorded in a study of T cells after yellow fever vaccination. Whole-study findings and limits: Reappearance after the booster was observed for most primary-vaccination clones (around 95% CD4, almost 90% CD8). Overlap between CD4 and CD8 compartments was detected for a small share of clonotypes.

This CDR3 region has 14 residues. The germline V gene has CDR1 MGHRA and CDR2 YSYEKL. TCRdb reprocessed the 5' RACE reads with MiXCR, giving one entry per CDR3 protein. This table holds about 85,000 distinct CDR3 sequences, about 14% found once. Remarks on this clonotype: The junction does not match germline at one end; this may be a read error.

The specimen was CD8+ T cells not binding an NS4B(214-222) dextramer, sorted from PBMCs, collected approximately 22 days after the first yellow fever vaccination. The rearrangement links TRBV4-1 to TRBJ1-2, with 8 bases fitting TRBD1. The sequence was collected from a man aged 18 to 29 who received the YFV17D yellow fever vaccine. Written as DNA, the CDR3 is TGCGCCAGCAGCCAACAGGGGGCTACCTATGCCTACACCTTC. This translates into CASSQQGATYAYTF.